The 28 T cell receptor beta chains below come from one sample, sequenced in a study of identical twins. Using its own MiXCR run on the 5' RACE reads, TCRdb lists one record per CDR3 protein. The sample lists about 390,000 distinct CDR3 sequences; approximately 8.7% were seen once. The sequencing sample was made of naive T cells sorted from blood. These TCRs come from a woman aged 45-65 years in good health.

The chain employs TRBV27 and TRBJ2-7; D not resolved. The CDR3 runs to 14 residues. Germline assignment: CDR1 MNHEY and CDR2 SMNVEV (reference sequence). The CDR3 coding sequence is TGTGCCAGCAGTTTATCAGGCCTCTCCGACGAGCAGTACGTC. Translating it yields CASSLSGLSDEQYV.

This clonotype was counted at least ten times. This chain links TRBV12-3 or TRBV12-4 with TRBJ2-1; D is perhaps TRBD1 (5 bases). Trimming took 5 bases from V and 6 from J, leaving 11 bases between them. CDR3 size: 13 residues. DNA of the CDR3: TGTGCCAGCAGTCGAAGACAGTTCAATGAGCAGTTCTTC. This codes for CASSRRQFNEQFF.

This clonotype has at least ten counts. The chain carries TRBV7-8 and TRBJ2-3; 7 bases match TRBD2. J lost 5 bases, V lost 1 base, and 3 bases had no gene match. The CDR3 sequence is 14 residues long. CDR1 is SGHVS and CDR2 is FQNEAQ in the germline V gene. The CDR3 loop is CASSLDGTKDTQYF. The DNA of the CDR3 is TGTGCCAGCAGCTTAGACGGGACTAAAGATACGCAGTATTTT.

CDR3 loop: CASSEDRGRDTQYF. The CDR3 DNA reads TGTGCCAGCAGTGAGGACAGGGGCCGGGATACGCAGTATTTT. The rearrangement joins TRBV2 to TRBJ2-3; TRBD1 aligns across 9 bases. The CDR3 length is 14 residues. J gave up 6 bases and V 3 bases, and 4 bases lay outside the gene matches. Germline CDR1 SNHLY, CDR2 FYNNEI.

The rearrangement links TRBV6-2 or TRBV6-3 to TRBJ2-1, with a possible D match to TRBD2 (6 bases). The germline V gene has CDR1 MNHEY and CDR2 SVGEGT. The CDR3 has 17 amino acids. The V end lost 7 bases, the J end lost 0 bases, and 19 bases lay between the germline ends. The CDR3 region is CASTELSGSSSYNEQFF. As DNA, the CDR3 is TGTGCCAGCACCGAACTAAGCGGGTCGAGCTCCTACAATGAGCAGTTCTTC.

The chain joins TRBV12-3 or TRBV12-4 to TRBJ2-1; D is uncertain. The V end was cut by 3 bases, the J end by 4 bases, with 10 bases between. The CDR3 contains 14 residues. This CDR3 reads CASSFVARYNEQFF. Here the CDR3 DNA reads TGTGCCAGCAGTTTTGTGGCGCGTTACAATGAGCAGTTCTTC.

The chain has TRBV5-1 and TRBJ2-3; tentative D call: TRBD1 (6 bases). The CDR3 has 15 residues. With 2 bases removed from V and 0 bases from J, the gap between germline ends came to 10 bases. Per the germline V gene, CDR1 is SGHRS and CDR2 is YFSETQ. CDR3 sequence reads: CASSFDRTSTDTQYF. In DNA form, the CDR3 reads TGCGCCAGCAGCTTCGACAGGACTAGCACAGATACGCAGTATTTT. The whole variable domain, filled in from reference TRBV5-1 and TRBJ2-3, reads KAGVTQTPRYLIKTRGQQVTLSCSPISGHRSVSWYQQTPGQGLQFLFEYFSETQRNKGNFPGRFSGRQFSNSRSEMNVSTLELGDSALYLCASSFDRTSTDTQYFGPGTRLTVL.

This clonotype showed up just a few times. V and J are TRBV12-3 or TRBV12-4 and TRBJ2-5; unclear D gene. Trimming removed 3 bases at V and 5 bases at J, with 13 bases between. This CDR3 is 14 amino acids long. The DNA for the CDR3 is TGTGCCAGCAGTTTGGATACCCTTGAGGAGACCCAGTACTTC. Protein product: CASSLDTLEETQYF.

This clonotype was seen many times. The rearrangement links TRBV12-3 or TRBV12-4 to TRBJ2-2, with 7 bases lining up with TRBD2. The CDR3 covers 16 residues. Germline trimming cut 6 bases from V and 1 base from J; bases unmatched to any gene: 8. CDR3 sequence: CASSTRGGMNTGELFF. In nucleotides, the CDR3 is TGTGCCAGCAGCACCCGGGGAGGGATGAACACCGGGGAGCTGTTTTTT.

This clonotype was counted only a few times. The gene calls are TRBV6-2 or TRBV6-3 and TRBJ2-7, with D possibly TRBD1 on 5 matching bases. V lost 2 bases and J lost 7, with 12 bases in between. Germline values: CDR1 MNHEY, CDR2 SVGEGT. This CDR3 region has 13 residues. This CDR3 reads CASSYRYKGEQYF. As DNA, the CDR3 is TGTGCCAGCAGTTACCGGTACAAGGGGGAGCAGTACTTC.

This clonotype was seen a handful of times. This chain links TRBV3-1 with TRBJ1-1; D is undetermined. Trimming cost V 3 bases and J 3 bases, with 14 bases left between them. Germline V gene data show CDR1 as LGHDT and CDR2 as YNNKEL (reference sequence). The CDR3 has 15 amino acids. For the CDR3, the DNA is TGTGCCAGCAGCCAGGTCGAATGGCCGGACACTGAAGCTTTCTTT. Protein product: CASSQVEWPDTEAFF.

This clonotype was detected a few times. The rearrangement joins TRBV15 to TRBJ2-7; unclear D gene. This CDR3 has 14 residues. V lost 1 base and J 0 bases, leaving 7 bases between the germline ends. Germline V gene data show CDR1 as LNHNV and CDR2 as YYDKDF (reference sequence). CDR3 nucleotide sequence: TGTGCCACCAGCAGAGGGGCCAGCTCCTACGAGCAGTACGTC. It codes for CATSRGASSYEQYV.

This chain connects TRBV7-9 to TRBJ1-2, with D possibly TRBD1 on 6 matching bases. The CDR3 loop spans 13 amino acids. V lost 2 bases to trimming and J lost 8 bases, with 12 bases between them. Germline V gene sequence: CDR1 SEHNR, CDR2 FQNEAQ (reference sequence). CDR3 sequence: CASSLSPRGGYTF. The DNA of the CDR3 is TGTGCCAGCAGCTTATCCCCCAGGGGCGGCTACACCTTC.

V usage is TRBV30 and J usage is TRBJ1-2; D is uncertain. CDR3 length equals 11 residues. Germline V gene data show CDR1 as GTSNPN and CDR2 as SVGIG (reference sequence). The V end lost 1 base, the J end lost 5 bases, and 5 bases lay between the germline ends. The CDR3 region has the DNA TGTGCCTGGAGTGCCGGGTATGGCTACACCTTC. This encodes CAWSAGYGYTF.

At least ten counts were recorded for this clonotype. V is TRBV6-6 and J is TRBJ2-1; no definite D call. Deletions cut 3 bases from V and 0 bases from J, with 9 bases between. The CDR3 extends over 15 amino acids. Germline V lookup: CDR1 MNHNY, CDR2 SVGAGI (reference sequence). CDR3 sequence: CASSYGGSSYNEQFF. DNA for the CDR3: TGTGCCAGCAGTTATGGCGGCAGCTCCTACAATGAGCAGTTCTTC.

The V gene is TRBV5-1, the J gene TRBJ1-3; D perhaps matches TRBD1 (5 bases). Germline V lookup: CDR1 SGHRS, CDR2 YFSETQ. CDR3 size: 13 residues. V was trimmed by 4 bases and J by 3 bases, leaving 8 bases between them. CDR3 loop: CASSQGDGNTIYF. As DNA, the CDR3 is TGCGCCAGCAGCCAAGGGGATGGAAACACCATATATTTT.

This clonotype was detected many times. The chain links TRBV29-1 to TRBJ1-1, with D unclear. CDR1 SQVTM and CDR2 ANQGSEA come from the germline V gene. The CDR3 contains 11 residues. Trimming took 5 bases from V and 2 from J, leaving 6 bases between them. CDR3 amino acids: CSVFENTEAFF. The CDR3 bases are TGCAGCGTTTTTGAAAACACTGAAGCTTTCTTT.

This clonotype was seen a few times. V gene TRBV7-2 combines with J gene TRBJ2-3; D is uncertain. Deletions cut 5 bases from V and 1 base from J, with 13 bases between. The CDR3 covers 15 residues. Germline loops: CDR1 SGHTA, CDR2 FQGNSA. The CDR3 DNA reads TGTGCCAGCAGCGTTTTGCAAGGCCGCACAGATACGCAGTATTTT. Its translation is CASSVLQGRTDTQYF.

The table lists this clonotype with a few counts. The V and J genes are TRBV7-6 and TRBJ1-3, with TRBD1 as a possible D gene (5 bases). The CDR3 runs 16 residues. V was pared by 0 bases and J by 4 bases, with 13 bases between. Germline lookup yields CDR1 SGHVS and CDR2 FNYEAQ. The CDR3 DNA follows: TGTGCCAGCAGCTTAGCGACGGGGGGAGGAGGAAACACCATATATTTT. Protein product: CASSLATGGGGNTIYF.

The chain uses TRBV12-3 or TRBV12-4 and TRBJ2-7, with D possibly matching TRBD1 (5 bases). The length of the CDR3 is 13 residues. With 6 bases removed from V and 3 bases from J, the gap between germline ends came to 12 bases. CDR3 amino acids: CASSPGPLYEQYF. The CDR3 nucleotides read TGTGCCAGCAGCCCAGGGCCCCTCTACGAGCAGTACTTC.

This sequence joins TRBV12-3 or TRBV12-4 and TRBJ2-7; TRBD2 aligns across 9 bases. V lost 6 bases, J lost 5 bases, and 11 bases stayed unmatched. The CDR3 extends over 15 amino acids. CDR3 region: CASRRRTSAFHEQYF. CDR3 nucleotides: TGTGCCAGCAGACGTAGGACTAGCGCCTTCCACGAGCAGTACTTC.

This clonotype was counted many times. The chain couples TRBV4-2 to TRBJ2-1; TRBD2 aligns across 15 bases. V trimming: 3 bases; J trimming: 10 bases; junction bases outside the gene matches: 4. This CDR3 is built from 15 residues. Germline CDR1 LGHNA, CDR2 YNFKEQ. CDR3 bases: TGTGCCAGCAGCCATCCGGGACTAGCGGGAGGAGAGCAGTTCTTC. This sequence encodes CASSHPGLAGGEQFF.

A few counts support this clonotype. CDR3 coding DNA: TGTGCCAGCAGCCCCCAAACAGGTAGCAATCAGCCCCAGCATTTT. Encoded protein: CASSPQTGSNQPQHF. The rearrangement joins TRBV3-1 to TRBJ1-5, with D possibly matching TRBD1 (5 bases). CDR1 and CDR2 (germline): LGHDT, YNNKEL (reference sequence). The CDR3 runs to 15 residues. Trimming stripped 4 bases from V and 0 bases from J, with 10 bases between.

This clonotype appeared many times. CDR3 DNA: TGTGCCAGCAGCTTAGAAAGGCTAGCGGGAGTGGGGCGGCACAATGAGCAGTTCTTC. It codes for CASSLERLAGVGRHNEQFF. The V and J genes are TRBV11-2 and TRBJ2-1, with 10 positions matching TRBD2. V lost 0 bases and J lost 5; bases outside the gene matches: 13. Germline CDR1 is SGHAT and CDR2 is FQNNGV. The CDR3 spans 19 residues.

There are many counts of this clonotype. V gene TRBV12-3 or TRBV12-4 combines with J gene TRBJ2-3, with D hard to call. V lost 3 bases, J lost 9 bases, and 7 bases lay in between. The CDR3 runs 11 residues. CDR3 in DNA: TGTGCCAGCAGTTTTGGGCCAACGCAGTATTTT. This sequence encodes CASSFGPTQYF.

The chain couples TRBV6-5 to TRBJ2-1, with D unclear. V lost 3 bases and J 10 bases, leaving 7 bases between the germline ends. Germline loops: CDR1 MNHEY, CDR2 SVGAGI. The CDR3 extends over 11 amino acids. CDR3 amino acids: CASSYGREQFF. Written as DNA, the CDR3 is TGTGCCAGCAGTTATGGAAGGGAGCAGTTCTTC.

This clonotype was found many times. CDR3 DNA sequence: TGTGCCAGCAGCTTAGTTTCGGTGGGGGAGCTGTTTTTT. This sequence encodes CASSLVSVGELFF. The V gene is TRBV7-2, the J gene TRBJ2-2; unclear D gene. Trimming took 1 base from V and 8 from J, leaving 8 bases between them. CDR1 and CDR2 from the germline V gene are SGHTA and FQGNSA. The CDR3 loop spans 13 amino acids.

This chain joins TRBV5-1 and TRBJ1-6, with 11 bases fitting TRBD1. The CDR3 length is 15 residues. J was trimmed by 9 bases and V by 0 bases; bases with no gene match: 2. In germline, CDR1 is SGHRS, CDR2 YFSETQ. This CDR3 is CASSLEGQGVSPLHF. In DNA form, the CDR3 reads TGCGCCAGCAGCTTGGAGGGACAGGGGGTTTCACCCCTCCACTTT.